The TCR beta chain described here comes from a study of blood T cells in healthy people across ages. Next came a second PCR, run for about 7 to 12 cycles, which used a sample-barcoded 5' primer along with a J-beta primer mix. Each CDR3 protein is one row after TCRdb ran MiXCR on the 5' RACE reads. The table includes approximately 1.5 million distinct CDR3 sequences, approximately 43% detected once. Germline CDR1 and CDR2: SGHTA and FQGNSA. Trimming cost V 3 bases and J 7 bases, with 16 bases left between them. This CDR3 is 14 amino acids long. The V gene is TRBV7-2, the J gene TRBJ2-7, with D tentatively TRBD1 (6 bases). This clonotype was sampled from a woman younger than 30 in good health. Sequencing was performed on blood. The CDR3 DNA reads as TGTGCCAGCAGCTTCAGGACAGCTAACAATGAGCAGTACTTC. This encodes CASSFRTANNEQYF.